This T cell receptor beta chain originates from a study of T cell changes during pregnancy in multiple sclerosis. The CDR3 runs 15 residues. CDR1 SGHTS and CDR2 YDEGEE come from the germline V gene. The junction had 5 bases not matched to a gene; V was cut back by 4 bases and J by 1 base. Generated by immunoSEQ multiplex PCR, the TCRdb table keeps only in-frame clones and is missing some. The table shows over 25,000 clones, with about 89% occurring only once. Sequencing used CD8+ T cells from peripheral blood mononuclear cells, obtained before pregnancy. This chain connects TRBV5-8 to TRBJ2-7; 10 bases agree with TRBD1. This clonotype originated in a female donor with multiple sclerosis, enrolled in a pregnancy study. As DNA, the CDR3 is TGTGCCAGCAGCCCCGGGACAGGGGTTTCCTACGAGCAGTACTTC. This encodes CASSPGTGVSYEQYF.